This TCR beta chain was sequenced during a study of T-cell reconstitution after alpha-beta-depleted transplantation in children. It was with unique molecular identifiers that the TCRbeta library was prepared. TCRdb passed the PCR reads through MiXCR, listing each CDR3 protein once. This sample has 250,000 to 350,000 distinct CDR3 sequences, with about a tenth found just once. Germline V CDR1 and CDR2: ENHRY, SYGVKD. The germline V and J ends were trimmed by 4 bases and 7 bases, with 14 bases remaining between them. The CDR3 spans 15 residues. This clonotype was detected only a few times. The chain has TRBV10-3 and TRBJ1-6; the D is unclear. Sequencing was performed on PBMCs from the stem cell graft donor, taken from the stem cell graft. This sequence was found in a human donor who donated a stem cell graft to a child with SCID. The CDR3 DNA sequence: TGTGCCATCAGTGTGGACTCAACCCTAAATTCACCCCTCCACTTT. It encodes CAISVDSTLNSPLHF.